This TCR beta chain was obtained from a study of CXCR3-negative and CXCR3-positive naive CD8 T cells. Study-level points and caveats: CXCR3-positive naive cells had more hydrophobic TRB CDR3s than CXCR3-negative naive cells. Diversity proved comparably high across both naive subsets and much lower in memory CD8+ cells.

Germline V gives CDR1 SGDLS, CDR2 YYNGEE. The length of the CDR3 is 18 residues. Points on this clonotype: The antigen remains undetermined.

It was by 5' RACE with UMI labels that the TRB cDNA libraries were prepared. TCRdb derives one entry per CDR3 protein from the 5' RACE reads, leaving out DNA. Its clone listing holds 70,000 to 100,000 distinct CDR3 sequences. Within the CD8+ T cell compartment, naive cells were CD45RO-CCR7+CD27+CD95-. V usage is TRBV9 and J usage is TRBJ2-7; the TCRdb D gene call, TRBD1, has no DNA to confirm it. The clonotype originates from a human donor in good health. Some clones in this sample may be carry-over from other donors' samples. Sequencing was performed on naive CXCR3- CD8+ T cells from blood. Subset reported: CD45RO-CCR7+CD27+CD95- naive CD8+ T cells lacking CXCR3 (TNR3-). CDR3 sequence: CASSTQGGRGAEGNEQYF.